This T cell receptor (beta chain) was obtained from a study of blood T cell repertoires in COVID-19. Study-wide background: The samples span acute and convalescent COVID-19 from the United States, Italy and Spain. The cDNA or gDNA used as material had been derived from T cells, B-cell-depleted T cells, or PBMCs.

Profiled with immunoSEQ multiplex PCR; TCRdb holds only in-frame clones, not every one. The table lists roughly 290,000 clones, around 88% of them singletons. This CDR3 has 12 residues. Deletions cut 5 bases from V and 8 bases from J, with 12 bases between. The germline gives CDR1 LNHDA, CDR2 SQIVND (reference sequence). Sequenced sample: peripheral blood. The chain carries TRBV19 and TRBJ1-2; D unresolved. This TCR came from a man aged 25 to 40 with acute or convalescent COVID-19. This chain's CDR3 is CASSGGRGGYTF. CDR3 sequence (DNA): TGTGCCAGTAGTGGCGGAAGAGGAGGCTACACCTTC.